This T cell receptor (beta chain) was sequenced during a study of cytomegalovirus exposure and HLA in healthy donors. About the research overall: Researchers found that more than 70% of 398 genotyped donors fell within the Caucasian-associated ancestry cluster.

The CDR3 runs to 12 residues. Germline V CDR1 and CDR2: MNHEY, SVGAGI. With 2 bases clipped from V and 13 bases from J, the junction kept 7 bases outside the gene matches. A remark on this clone: What it recognizes is unknown.

Study findings and constraints: Per published accounts, TCR beta sequences correctly predicted the HLA-A and HLA-B alleles of most subjects. For TCR beta chains, V- and J-gene trimming was later linked to a missense DCLRE1C variant.

Researchers ran the PCR with 60 Vbeta and 13 Jbeta primers. Here immunoSEQ multiplex PCR was the method, and the copy in TCRdb shows in-frame clones only, minus some. Of approximately 220,000 clones listed, roughly 80% are singletons. This chain links TRBV6-5 with TRBJ1-2; 7 bases are shared with TRBD1. The receptor was derived from a man aged 35-49 years in good health and CMV-seronegative. The specimen sequenced was PBMCs. The CDR3 DNA reads TGTGCCAGCAGTTACAGAGGGGGCGGTTGCACCTTC. It yields the protein CASSYRGGGCTF.